These T cell receptor beta chains were read from a single sample in a study of human CD8 memory T cell subsets. TCRdb reprocessed the 5' RACE reads and keeps a single row for each CDR3 protein, giving no DNA. The specimen's table records fewer than 11,000 distinct CDR3 sequences. Material for sequencing was CD8+ stem-like memory T cells (TSCM and TCM) sorted from PBMCs. The receptors derive from a human donor in good health. Both conserved end residues are part of each CDR3. The size of a clone is reported for some rows only, either as once, few or many, or as a class for expanded clones.

clone_size | j_call | v_call | cdr3_aa
medium-sized | TRBJ1-2 | TRBV7-9 | CASSHGGLAYGYTF
NA | TRBJ2-3 | TRBV6-4 | CASSEGGPQDTQYF
NA | TRBJ2-1 | TRBV7-9 | CASSLPTGTGGSDGQFF
NA | TRBJ2-1 | TRBV12-5 | CASGSLAGGPNEQFF
NA | TRBJ1-4 | TRBV27 | CASSPYGGRTEKLFF
medium-sized | TRBJ2-1 | TRBV7-8 | CASSATDRGYNEQFF
NA | TRBJ2-1 | TRBV9 | CASSDSSGGDSYNEQFF
NA | TRBJ2-4 | TRBV4-2 | CASSPAGLASAKNIQYF
NA | TRBJ2-7 | TRBV27 | CASSPSASSSYEQYF
NA | TRBJ2-7 | TRBV2 | CASRGGVTGLAEQYF
NA | TRBJ2-7 | TRBV19 | CASSTRAGEVYEQYF
NA | TRBJ2-1 | TRBV18 | CASSPPGGGAHNEQFF
NA | TRBJ2-3 | TRBV4-3 | CASSQERDTQYF
NA | TRBJ1-2 | TRBV27 | CASSKTGINGYTF
NA | TRBJ2-4 | TRBV7-9 | CAYLDVSKNIQYF
NA | TRBJ2-1 | TRBV10-3 | CAISELSPSSYNEQFF
medium-sized | TRBJ2-7 | TRBV7-9 | CASSSSDSPAYF
NA | TRBJ2-7 | TRBV7-6 | CASGLERGASYEQYF
medium-sized | TRBJ1-2 | TRBV29-1 | CSVEWGGLNYGYTF
NA | TRBJ2-1 | TRBV4-1 | CASSQVLGRIYNEQFF
NA | TRBJ2-5 | TRBV27 | CASSSGLVRETQYF
NA | TRBJ2-7 | TRBV28 | CASSTRLEHYEQYF
NA | TRBJ2-7 | TRBV18 | CASSLGGYEQYF
NA | TRBJ2-7 | TRBV29-1 | CSVEEGEKGQDYEQYF
medium-sized | TRBJ2-7 | TRBV29-1 | CSVFGEVYEQYF
NA | TRBJ2-1 | TRBV9 | CASSEGENEQFF
NA | TRBJ2-2 | TRBV19 | CASKGLAGESGELFF
NA | TRBJ2-2 | TRBV7-2 | CASSLAAGGPGGELFF
NA | TRBJ1-1 | TRBV6-5 | CASSYGTGTEAFF
NA | TRBJ2-1 | TRBV7-8 | CASSQYTGGASNEQFF
NA | TRBJ2-3 | TRBV18 | CASSLQTSPGLKRHTQYF
NA | TRBJ2-5 | TRBV14 | CASSLWDRGAGETQYF
NA | TRBJ2-1 | TRBV9 | CASSVVRDISTYNEQFF
medium-sized | TRBJ2-7 | TRBV9 | CASSDTGWSYEQYF
NA | TRBJ1-2 | TRBV29-1 | CSVDRVPYGYTF
NA | TRBJ2-7 | TRBV28 | CASSFALGVGGSYEQYF
NA | TRBJ2-1 | TRBV5-6 | CASTGGSSYNEQFF
NA | TRBJ1-5 | TRBV7-2 | CASSLLGLFDWTGGFQPQHF
NA | TRBJ2-2 | TRBV7-8 | CASSFETNTGELFF
NA | TRBJ1-2 | TRBV12-3/TRBV12-4 | CASSSPTLLLDGYTF
NA | TRBJ2-1 | TRBV14 | CASSLIAGISYNEQFF
NA | TRBJ1-3 | TRBV4-2 | CASSQDPGSSGNTIYF